This TCR beta chain was identified in a study of control samples from healthy donors and cancer patients. Measured with immunoSEQ multiplex PCR; TCRdb has only the in-frame clones, and not every one. The sample consists of about 75,000 clones, 85% to 95% of them appearing once. Sequencing was done on a sample of blood. This sequence was found in a woman aged 40 to 55 in good health.

CDR3 sequence reads: CASGPGGSTEAFF. Here the CDR3 DNA reads TGCGCCAGCGGCCCTGGGGGTTCCACTGAAGCTTTCTTT. The V gene is TRBV5-1, the J gene TRBJ1-1; perhaps TRBD1 as D (5 bases). The length of the CDR3 is 13 residues. Germline V gene lookup returns CDR1 SGHRS and CDR2 YFSETQ. Trimming shortened V by 7 bases and J by 4 bases, and 14 bases separated the two germline ends.